This T cell receptor beta chain was recorded in a study of cytomegalovirus exposure and HLA in healthy donors. As for the study in general: Of all 400 or so donors who were genotyped, roughly 83% belonged to the Caucasian-associated ancestry cluster.

Germline assignment: CDR1 SGHRS and CDR2 YFSETQ. The CDR3 extends over 18 amino acids. V gave up 4 bases and J gave up 1 base, with 20 bases separating them. 13 Jbeta primers and 60 Vbeta primers were used for the PCR. Data came from immunoSEQ multiplex PCR; TCRdb stores just in-frame clones and leaves some out. The sample lists 120,000 or so clones, over 65% occurring once. General study points: Per a prior analysis, the majority of TCR beta V segments were productive roughly 87% or roughly 30% of the time.

As regards this clone: As yet, its antigen is unknown.

Sequencing used PBMCs. This TCR came from a man aged 18-30 years in good health and CMV-seropositive. The V gene is TRBV5-1, the J gene TRBJ2-2; a possible D gene is TRBD2 (6 bases). Here the CDR3 DNA reads TGCGCCAGCAGCCCCGGGACTTCTACGCGCCTGAACACCGGGGAGCTGTTTTTT. It specifies CASSPGTSTRLNTGELFF.